A single sample is the source of the 8 T cell receptor beta chains below, sequenced in a study of blood T cell repertoires in COVID-19. The method was immunoSEQ multiplex PCR; TCRdb's version includes in-frame clones alone and lacks a portion of them. Of a few hundred thousand clones in the sample, about 88% are singletons; the top ten hold roughly 8.5%. The source material was PBMCs or T cells enriched from blood (not recorded which). The receptor source for this set is a woman aged 55 to 70 who had recovered from COVID-19.

J is TRBJ1-2 and V is TRBV2; 9 nucleotides agree with TRBD1. The germline CDR1 and CDR2 sequences are SNHLY and FYNNEI. CDR3 length: 15 amino acids. With 7 bases clipped from V and 5 bases from J, the junction kept 11 bases outside the gene matches. The CDR3 DNA is TGTGCCAGCACCAGGGACAGGGACCCTTCTTATGGCTACACCTTC. Translated: CASTRDRDPSYGYTF.

The rearrangement joins TRBV11-2 to TRBJ2-6; unclear D gene. The CDR3 spans 16 residues. V lost 3 bases and J lost 0, with 9 bases in between. Germline CDR1 is SGHAT and CDR2 is FQNNGV. The DNA of the CDR3 is TGTGCCAGCAGCTTGTACACCCTCTCTGGGGCCAACGTCCTGACTTTC. This sequence encodes CASSLYTLSGANVLTF. Drawing the rest from reference TRBV11-2 and TRBJ2-6, the complete variable domain is EAGVAQSPRYKIIEKRQSVAFWCNPISGHATLYWYQQILGQGPKLLIQFQNNGVVDDSQLPKDRFSAERLKGVDSTLKIQPAKLEDSAVYLCASSLYTLSGANVLTFGAGSRLTVL.

The V and J genes are TRBV7-2 and TRBJ1-2; D gene ambiguous. This CDR3 has 12 residues. Between the trimmed V and J ends, which lost 8 bases and 8 bases, there was a span of 15 bases. Germline loops: CDR1 SGHTA, CDR2 FQGNSA. CDR3 in amino acids: CASAVLAGGYTF. Here the CDR3 DNA reads TGTGCCAGCGCAGTCCTGGCGGGAGGCTACACCTTC.

V and J are TRBV11-3 and TRBJ1-2; maybe TRBD1 (5 bases). The CDR3 sequence is 15 residues long. Germline lookup yields CDR1 SGHNT and CDR2 YENEEA. V was cut by 1 base and J by 4 bases, with 13 bases left in between. The CDR3 DNA is TGTGCCAGCAGCTTAGGGCAGGGTGTAAGCTATGGCTACACCTTC. Translated: CASSLGQGVSYGYTF.

The chain joins TRBV27 to TRBJ1-6; D is perhaps TRBD1 (5 bases). The V gene lost 6 bases and the J gene lost 9 bases, with 15 bases spanning the gap. The CDR3 runs to 14 residues. Per the germline V gene, CDR1 is MNHEY and CDR2 is SMNVEV (reference sequence). CDR3 in amino acids: CASSLGGVGSPLHF. The CDR3 nucleotides are TGTGCCAGCAGCCTGGGGGGGGTAGGTTCACCCCTCCACTTT.

The V and J genes are TRBV24-1 and TRBJ2-2; perhaps TRBD1 as D (6 bases). V was pared by 7 bases and J by 7 bases, with 15 bases between. Looked up from germline, CDR1 is KGHDR and CDR2 is SFDVKD. CDR3 length equals 14 residues. The CDR3 DNA reads TGTGCCACCAGGAAAGGGGGAACAAGCGGGGAGCTGTTTTTT. Its translation: CATRKGGTSGELFF.

The chain employs TRBV24-1 and TRBJ2-1; D gene unclear. The germline V gene encodes CDR1 KGHDR and CDR2 SFDVKD. The CDR3 length is 16 residues. V was cut by 2 bases and J by 0 bases, with 10 bases left in between. CDR3 amino acids: CATSDSTPISYNEQFF. CDR3 DNA: TGTGCCACCAGTGATTCGACACCTATCTCCTACAATGAGCAGTTCTTC.

This chain joins TRBV24-1 and TRBJ1-4; 10 bases line up with TRBD1. The germline CDR1 and CDR2 sequences are KGHDR and SFDVKD. CDR3 length: 15 amino acids. V lost 4 bases, J lost 7 bases, and 5 bases stayed unmatched. The CDR3 region is CATSDAGQGGEKLFF. The CDR3 DNA is TGTGCCACCAGTGACGCCGGACAGGGGGGTGAAAAACTGTTTTTT.